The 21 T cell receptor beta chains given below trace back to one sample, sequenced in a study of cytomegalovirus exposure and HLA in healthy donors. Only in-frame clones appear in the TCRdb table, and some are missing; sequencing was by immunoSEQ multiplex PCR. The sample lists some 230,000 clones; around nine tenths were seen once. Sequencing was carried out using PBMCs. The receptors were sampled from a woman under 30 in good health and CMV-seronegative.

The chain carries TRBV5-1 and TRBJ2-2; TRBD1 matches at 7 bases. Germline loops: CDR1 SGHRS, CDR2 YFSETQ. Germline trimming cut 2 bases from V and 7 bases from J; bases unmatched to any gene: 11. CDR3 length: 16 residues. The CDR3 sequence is CASSFNVGTVSGELFF. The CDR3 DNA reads TGCGCCAGCAGCTTCAATGTCGGGACAGTCAGCGGGGAGCTGTTTTTT.

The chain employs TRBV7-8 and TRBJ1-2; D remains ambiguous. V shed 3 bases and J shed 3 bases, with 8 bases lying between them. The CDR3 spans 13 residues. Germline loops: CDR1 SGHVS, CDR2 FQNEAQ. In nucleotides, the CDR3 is TGTGCCAGCAGCTTTTCCCTCTACTATGGCTACACCTTC. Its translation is CASSFSLYYGYTF.

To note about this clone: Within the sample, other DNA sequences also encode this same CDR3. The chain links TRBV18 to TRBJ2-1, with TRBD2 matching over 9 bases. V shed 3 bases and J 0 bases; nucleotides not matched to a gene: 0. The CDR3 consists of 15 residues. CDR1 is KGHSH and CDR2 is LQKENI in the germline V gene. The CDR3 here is CASSPTSGSYNEQFF. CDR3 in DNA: TGTGCCAGCTCACCGACTAGCGGCTCCTACAATGAGCAGTTCTTC.

The CDR3 DNA reads TGTGCCAGCAGTGCTTTCAGGGGCTACGAGCAGTACTTC. Translated: CASSAFRGYEQYF. The chain carries TRBV27 and TRBJ2-7, with D possibly TRBD1 on 6 matching bases. The CDR3 loop spans 13 amino acids. Trimming stripped 5 bases from V and 3 bases from J, with 11 bases between. Germline lookup yields CDR1 MNHEY and CDR2 SMNVEV (reference sequence).

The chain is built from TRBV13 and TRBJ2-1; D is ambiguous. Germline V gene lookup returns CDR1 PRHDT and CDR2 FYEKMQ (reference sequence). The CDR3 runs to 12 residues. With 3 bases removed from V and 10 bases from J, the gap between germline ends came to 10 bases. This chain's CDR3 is CASSLGLIEQFF. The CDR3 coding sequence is TGTGCCAGCAGCTTGGGCCTCATCGAGCAGTTCTTC.

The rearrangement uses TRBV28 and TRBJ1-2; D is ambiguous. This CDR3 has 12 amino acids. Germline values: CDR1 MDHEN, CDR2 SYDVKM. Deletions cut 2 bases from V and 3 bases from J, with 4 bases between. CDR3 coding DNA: TGTGCCAGCAGTTTAGAGTACTATGGCTACACCTTC. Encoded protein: CASSLEYYGYTF.

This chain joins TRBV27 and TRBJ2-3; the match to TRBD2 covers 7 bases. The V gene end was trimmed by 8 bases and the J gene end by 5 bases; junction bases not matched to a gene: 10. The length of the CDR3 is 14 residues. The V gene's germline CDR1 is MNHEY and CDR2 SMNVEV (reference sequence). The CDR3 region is CASRYGTTLDTQYF. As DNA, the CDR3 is TGTGCCAGCCGCTACGGGACTACTCTAGATACGCAGTATTTT.

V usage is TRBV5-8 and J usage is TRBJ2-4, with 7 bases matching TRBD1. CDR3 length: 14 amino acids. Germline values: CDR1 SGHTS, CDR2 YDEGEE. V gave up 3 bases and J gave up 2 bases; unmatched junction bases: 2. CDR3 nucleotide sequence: TGTGCCAGCAGCTCACAGGGGTCCAAAAACATTCAGTACTTC. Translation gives CASSSQGSKNIQYF.

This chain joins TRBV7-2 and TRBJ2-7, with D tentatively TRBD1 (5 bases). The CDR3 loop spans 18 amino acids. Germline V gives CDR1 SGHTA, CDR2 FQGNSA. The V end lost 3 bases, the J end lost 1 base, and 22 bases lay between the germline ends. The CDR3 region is CASSFPPPWGASSYEQYF. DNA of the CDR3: TGTGCCAGCAGCTTCCCCCCCCCGTGGGGCGCTTCTTCCTACGAGCAGTACTTC. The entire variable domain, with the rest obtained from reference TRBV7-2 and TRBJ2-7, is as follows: GAGVSQSPSNKVTEKGKDVELRCDPISGHTALYWYRQSLGQGLEFLIYFQGNSAPDKSGLPSDRFSAERTGGSVSTLTIQRTQQEDSAVYLCASSFPPPWGASSYEQYFGPGTRLTVT.

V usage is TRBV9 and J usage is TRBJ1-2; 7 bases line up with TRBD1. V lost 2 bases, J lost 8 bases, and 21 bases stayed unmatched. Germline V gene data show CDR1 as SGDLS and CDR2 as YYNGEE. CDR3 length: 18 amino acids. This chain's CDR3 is CASSVGNTGTVKWPGYTF. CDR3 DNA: TGTGCCAGCAGCGTCGGGAATACCGGGACAGTAAAGTGGCCGGGCTACACCTTC.

This CDR3 is CASSQDRAGLGGGYTF. The CDR3 DNA sequence: TGTGCCAGCAGCCAAGATCGGGCAGGTCTCGGGGGTGGCTACACCTTC. J is TRBJ1-2 and V is TRBV14, with a possible D match to TRBD1 (5 bases). CDR1 and CDR2 from the germline V gene are SGHDN and FVKESK. The V end was cut by 0 bases, the J end by 7 bases, with 18 bases between. The length of the CDR3 is 16 residues. The full variable domain, completed using reference TRBV14 and TRBJ1-2, is EAGVTQFPSHSVIEKGQTVTLRCDPISGHDNLYWYRRVMGKEIKFLLHFVKESKQDESGMPNNRFLAERTGGTYSTLKVQPAELEDSGVYFCASSQDRAGLGGGYTFGSGTRLTVV.

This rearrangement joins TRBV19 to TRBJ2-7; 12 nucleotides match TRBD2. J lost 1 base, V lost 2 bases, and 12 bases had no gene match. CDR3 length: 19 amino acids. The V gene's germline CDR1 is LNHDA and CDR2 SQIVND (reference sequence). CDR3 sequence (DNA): TGTGCCAGTAGTATAATTGGGCTAGCGGGAGGGCCGGGATCCTACGAGCAGTACTTC. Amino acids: CASSIIGLAGGPGSYEQYF.

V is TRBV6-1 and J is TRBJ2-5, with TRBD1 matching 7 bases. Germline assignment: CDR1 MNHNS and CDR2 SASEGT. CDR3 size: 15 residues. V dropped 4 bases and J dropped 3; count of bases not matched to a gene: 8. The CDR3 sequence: CASSVLQGWEETQYF. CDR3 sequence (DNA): TGTGCCAGCAGTGTACTACAGGGGTGGGAAGAGACCCAGTACTTC.

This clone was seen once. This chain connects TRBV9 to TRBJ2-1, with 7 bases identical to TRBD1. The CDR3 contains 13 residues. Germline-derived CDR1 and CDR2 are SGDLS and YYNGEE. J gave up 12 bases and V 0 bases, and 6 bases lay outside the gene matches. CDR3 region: CASSVVGQTGQFF. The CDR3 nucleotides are TGTGCCAGCAGCGTAGTGGGACAGACCGGGCAGTTCTTC.

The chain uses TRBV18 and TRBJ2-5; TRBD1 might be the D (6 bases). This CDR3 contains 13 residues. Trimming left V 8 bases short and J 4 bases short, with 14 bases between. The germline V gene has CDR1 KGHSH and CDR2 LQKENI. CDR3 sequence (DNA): TGTGCCAGCCCCACAGGGACGAGAGAGACCCAGTACTTC. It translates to CASPTGTRETQYF.

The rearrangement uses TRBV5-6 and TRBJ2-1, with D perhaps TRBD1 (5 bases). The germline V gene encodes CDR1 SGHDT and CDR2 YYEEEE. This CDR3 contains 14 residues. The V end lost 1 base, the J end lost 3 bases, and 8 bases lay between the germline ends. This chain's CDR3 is CASSLRQGYNEQFF. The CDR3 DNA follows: TGTGCCAGCAGCTTGCGGCAGGGCTACAATGAGCAGTTCTTC.

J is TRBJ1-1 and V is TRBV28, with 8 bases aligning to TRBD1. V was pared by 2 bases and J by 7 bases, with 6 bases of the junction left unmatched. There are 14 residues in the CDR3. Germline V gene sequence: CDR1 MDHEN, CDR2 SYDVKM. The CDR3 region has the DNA TGTGCCAGCAGTTTACAGGGGGCAAGGGGTGAAGCTTTCTTT. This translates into CASSLQGARGEAFF. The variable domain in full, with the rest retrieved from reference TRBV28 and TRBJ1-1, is DVKVTQSSRYLVKRTGEKVFLECVQDMDHENMFWYRQDPGLGLRLIYFSYDVKMKEKGDIPEGYSVSREKKERFSLILESASTNQTSMYLCASSLQGARGEAFFGQGTRLTVV.

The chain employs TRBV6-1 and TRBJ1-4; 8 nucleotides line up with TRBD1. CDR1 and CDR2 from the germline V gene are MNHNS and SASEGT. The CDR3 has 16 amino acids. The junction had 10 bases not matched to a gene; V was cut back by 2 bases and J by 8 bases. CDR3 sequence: CASSEPGQGLREKLFF. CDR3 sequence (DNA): TGTGCCAGCAGTGAACCCGGACAGGGTCTCCGGGAAAAACTGTTTTTT.

The CDR3 DNA follows: TGTGCCAGCAGTTTGGGCGGGCAACCCACAGATACGCAGTATTTT. Amino acid sequence: CASSLGGQPTDTQYF. The chain combines TRBV11-2 with TRBJ2-3; D is perhaps TRBD2 (5 bases). This CDR3 region has 15 residues. Germline V gene sequence: CDR1 SGHAT, CDR2 FQNNGV. The ends were cut back, 6 bases at V and 2 bases at J, with 15 bases in the middle.

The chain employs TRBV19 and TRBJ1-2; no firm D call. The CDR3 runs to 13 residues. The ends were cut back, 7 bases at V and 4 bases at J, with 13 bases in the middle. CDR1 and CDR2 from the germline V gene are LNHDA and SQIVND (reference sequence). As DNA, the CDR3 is TGTGCCAGTACGGGAAGTCAGTTCTATGGCTACACCTTC. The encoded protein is CASTGSQFYGYTF.

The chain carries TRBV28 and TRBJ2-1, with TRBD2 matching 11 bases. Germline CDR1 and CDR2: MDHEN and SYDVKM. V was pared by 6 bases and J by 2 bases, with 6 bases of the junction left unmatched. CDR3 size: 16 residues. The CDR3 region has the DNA TGTGCCAGCAGGCGCGGGACTAGCGGACCCTACAATGAGCAGTTCTTC. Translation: CASRRGTSGPYNEQFF.